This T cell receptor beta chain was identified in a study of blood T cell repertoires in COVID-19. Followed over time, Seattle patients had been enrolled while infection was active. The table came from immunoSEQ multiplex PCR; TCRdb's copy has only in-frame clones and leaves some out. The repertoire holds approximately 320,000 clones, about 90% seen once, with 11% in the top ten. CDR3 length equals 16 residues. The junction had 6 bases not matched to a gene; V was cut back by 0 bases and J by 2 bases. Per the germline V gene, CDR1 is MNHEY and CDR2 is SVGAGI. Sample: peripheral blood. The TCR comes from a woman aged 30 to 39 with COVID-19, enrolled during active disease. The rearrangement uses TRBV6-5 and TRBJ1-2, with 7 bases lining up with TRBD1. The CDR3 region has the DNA TGTGCCAGCAGTTACTCGAGAGGGGGCGAGAACTATGGCTACACCTTC. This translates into CASSYSRGGENYGYTF.